Below, 25 T cell receptor beta chains from the same sample are listed, as sequenced in a study of blood T cell repertoires in COVID-19. Sequencing used immunoSEQ multiplex PCR; TCRdb keeps in-frame clones, though not all of them. This table has over 250,000 clones, 85% to 90% appearing once. Sample: PBMCs or T cells enriched from blood (not recorded which). These TCRs come from a woman in her late teens or twenties who had recovered from COVID-19.

The rearrangement links TRBV6-5 to TRBJ2-5; 10 positions match TRBD1. This CDR3 is 15 amino acids long. The germline V gene encodes CDR1 MNHEY and CDR2 SVGAGI. V lost 7 bases, J lost 4 bases, and 9 bases stayed unmatched. CDR3 region: CASTPGQGGRETQYF. CDR3 DNA sequence: TGTGCCAGCACCCCAGGACAGGGGGGACGAGAGACCCAGTACTTC.

J is TRBJ2-3 and V is TRBV5-1; 7 bases line up with TRBD1. CDR3 length: 16 amino acids. V gave up 1 base and J gave up 3 bases; unmatched junction bases: 8. Germline CDR1 reads SGHRS; CDR2 reads YFSETQ. The CDR3 is CASSLFQGVGTDTQYF. The CDR3 nucleotides are TGCGCCAGCAGCTTGTTCCAGGGGGTCGGGACAGATACGCAGTATTTT.

The chain links TRBV7-2 to TRBJ2-7; no clear D. The germline V gene encodes CDR1 SGHTA and CDR2 FQGNSA. The V and J ends lost 3 bases and 0 bases respectively, with 9 bases between them. CDR3 size: 14 residues. The CDR3 sequence: CASSFTGFSYEQYF. The CDR3 nucleotides read TGTGCCAGCAGCTTTACCGGGTTCTCCTACGAGCAGTACTTC.

This clone showed up just once. The chain has TRBV10-3 and TRBJ1-1, with 9 bases aligning to TRBD1. CDR1 and CDR2 (germline): ENHRY, SYGVKD. With V trimmed by 6 bases and J by 4 bases, 6 bases remained unmatched. The CDR3 runs to 14 residues. In nucleotides, the CDR3 is TGTGCCATCAGCCAACAGGGGGCGGGCACTGAAGCTTTCTTT. Amino acid sequence: CAISQQGAGTEAFF.

Concerning this clone itself: Other nucleotide sequences from this sample produce the same CDR3. The chain uses TRBV18 and TRBJ2-7; tentative D call: TRBD1 (5 bases). With 3 bases removed from V and 0 bases from J, the gap between germline ends came to 15 bases. This CDR3 has 16 amino acids. Germline CDR1 reads KGHSH; CDR2 reads LQKENI. The CDR3 reads CASSPRTGPLSYEQYF. For the CDR3, the DNA is TGTGCCAGCTCACCGCGAACAGGACCCCTCTCCTACGAGCAGTACTTC.

This clone was found a few times. The chain joins TRBV9 to TRBJ1-2; 8 nucleotides line up with TRBD1. This CDR3 spans 15 amino acids. With V trimmed by 0 bases and J by 4 bases, 5 bases remained unmatched. Germline V gives CDR1 SGDLS, CDR2 YYNGEE. DNA of the CDR3: TGTGCCAGCAGCGTAGACGCCAGGGGGCCCTATGGCTACACCTTC. It yields the protein CASSVDARGPYGYTF.

The rearrangement joins TRBV5-1 to TRBJ1-1, with D uncertain. This CDR3 spans 14 amino acids. Trimming shortened V by 7 bases and J by 1 base, and 14 bases separated the two germline ends. CDR1 is SGHRS, CDR2 YFSETQ, per germline. CDR3 bases: TGCGCCAGCGGGCCGCCTCAGCCGAACACTGAAGCTTTCTTT. This encodes CASGPPQPNTEAFF.

This rearrangement joins TRBV7-6 to TRBJ2-5, with a tentative D call TRBD2 (5 bases). The CDR3 runs to 13 residues. The germline V gene encodes CDR1 SGHVS and CDR2 FNYEAQ. V lost 4 bases and J 4 bases, leaving 10 bases between the germline ends. Here the CDR3 reads CASSSGLGETQYF. The CDR3 DNA is TGTGCCAGCAGCTCAGGACTGGGAGAGACCCAGTACTTC. The variable domain in full, completed from reference TRBV7-6 and TRBJ2-5, reads GAGVSQSPRYKVTKRGQDVALRCDPISGHVSLYWYRQALGQGPEFLTYFNYEAQQDKSGLPNDRFSAERPEGSISTLTIQRTEQRDSAMYRCASSSGLGETQYFGPGTRLLVL.

This CDR3 reads CATQGTVRNTIYF. Here the CDR3 DNA reads TGTGCCACGCAGGGTACCGTTCGGAACACCATATATTTT. The chain recombines TRBV6-5 with TRBJ1-3; D possibly corresponds to TRBD1 (5 bases). The V end was cut by 10 bases, the J end by 7 bases, with 17 bases between. The CDR3 is 13 residues long. CDR1 MNHEY and CDR2 SVGAGI come from the germline V gene.

The V call is TRBV10-2, the J call TRBJ2-7; D gene ambiguous. The V and J ends lost 4 bases and 3 bases respectively, with 4 bases between them. This CDR3 has 11 amino acids. CDR1 and CDR2 (germline): WSHSY, SAAADI. The CDR3 coding sequence is TGCGCCAGCAGTGGCGGCTACGAGCAGTACTTC. Protein: CASSGGYEQYF.

This clone came up once. The V call is TRBV2, the J call TRBJ2-4; the D is unclear. This CDR3 is 16 amino acids long. V was cut by 6 bases and J by 0 bases, with 15 bases left in between. Germline lookup yields CDR1 SNHLY and CDR2 FYNNEI. The CDR3 DNA sequence: TGTGCCAGCAGGCAGGAACCTTCGCCAGCCAAAAACATTCAGTACTTC. Its protein product is CASRQEPSPAKNIQYF.

Comments on this clone: The sample carries other DNA sequences with the same CDR3. The chain recombines TRBV5-1 with TRBJ1-2; D ambiguous. V was pared by 0 bases and J by 2 bases, with 8 bases between. The CDR3 runs 14 residues. CDR1 SGHRS and CDR2 YFSETQ come from the germline V gene. This chain's CDR3 is CASSLESPNYGYTF. The CDR3 DNA sequence: TGCGCCAGCAGCTTGGAAAGCCCCAACTATGGCTACACCTTC.

The chain joins TRBV11-3 to TRBJ2-2; 8 bases fit TRBD1. CDR3 length equals 18 residues. Germline lookup yields CDR1 SGHNT and CDR2 YENEEA. V dropped 2 bases and J dropped 5; count of bases not matched to a gene: 13. In nucleotides, the CDR3 is TGTGCCAGCAGCTTAATCGGGGCTGGACAGGGCACTACCGGGGAGCTGTTTTTT. Its translation is CASSLIGAGQGTTGELFF.

The rearrangement joins TRBV19 to TRBJ1-1, with TRBD1 matching over 8 bases. The junction had 2 bases not matched to a gene; V was cut back by 7 bases and J by 1 base. This CDR3 spans 13 amino acids. Per the germline V gene, CDR1 is LNHDA and CDR2 is SQIVND (reference sequence). As DNA, the CDR3 is TGTGCCAGTATAGGACAGGGGAACACTGAAGCTTTCTTT. Amino acids: CASIGQGNTEAFF.

CDR3 residues: CASSLGPGYLYGYTF. In DNA form, the CDR3 reads TGCGCCAGCAGCTTGGGACCGGGTTACCTCTATGGCTACACCTTC. The chain employs TRBV5-1 and TRBJ1-2; D gene unclear. CDR1 SGHRS and CDR2 YFSETQ come from the germline V gene. CDR3 length: 15 residues. Deletions cut 0 bases from V and 4 bases from J, with 13 bases between.

V and J are TRBV10-3 and TRBJ1-2, with D possibly matching TRBD1 (6 bases). Germline CDR1 and CDR2: ENHRY and SYGVKD. V was clipped by 6 bases and J by 3 bases, with 17 bases between them. The CDR3 is made up of 15 amino acids. The CDR3 is CAIRPLSRTDYGYTF. For the CDR3, the DNA is TGTGCCATCAGACCACTATCCAGGACAGACTATGGCTACACCTTC.

The rearrangement joins TRBV6-5 to TRBJ2-7; 8 bases align to TRBD2. V shed 6 bases, J shed 3 bases, and the junction held 7 bases outside the gene matches. Germline values: CDR1 MNHEY, CDR2 SVGAGI. CDR3 length: 14 residues. In nucleotides, the CDR3 is TGTGCCAGCAGGCGCGGGGGGCCCAGCTACGAGCAGTACTTC. Protein sequence: CASRRGGPSYEQYF.

The chain joins TRBV2 to TRBJ2-3, with D unclear. The V end was cut by 10 bases, the J end by 2 bases, with 19 bases between. The germline V gene has CDR1 SNHLY and CDR2 FYNNEI. The CDR3 contains 15 residues. The CDR3, as DNA: TGTGCCACCGAACTCTCTGCGCTATTCACAGATACGCAGTATTTT. It encodes CATELSALFTDTQYF.

The chain links TRBV4-1 to TRBJ1-1, with D possibly being TRBD1 (5 bases). The V gene lost 4 bases and the J gene lost 4 bases, with 16 bases spanning the gap. Germline CDR1 is MGHRA and CDR2 is YSYEKL. The CDR3 has 15 amino acids. The CDR3 here is CASSPTGQGGTEAFF. The CDR3 region has the DNA TGCGCCAGCAGCCCAACCGGGCAGGGTGGCACTGAAGCTTTCTTT.

This clone was seen just once. The chain links TRBV2 to TRBJ1-2; D ambiguous. There are 11 residues in the CDR3. CDR1 is SNHLY and CDR2 is FYNNEI in the germline V gene. The V end lost 8 bases, the J end lost 5 bases, and 9 bases lay between the germline ends. The CDR3 DNA is TGTGCCAGCGGGAGGGTTTATGGCTACACCTTC. Protein sequence: CASGRVYGYTF.

V and J are TRBV2 and TRBJ1-4, with D unclear. Germline CDR1 reads SNHLY; CDR2 reads FYNNEI. CDR3 length equals 13 residues. V gave up 4 bases and J gave up 10 bases, with 13 bases separating them. The CDR3 is CASSGGSPGKLFF. In DNA form, the CDR3 reads TGTGCCAGCAGTGGTGGCAGTCCGGGAAAACTGTTTTTT.

The rearrangement links TRBV7-6 to TRBJ1-3; 7 nucleotides line up with TRBD1. With 5 bases clipped from V and 4 bases from J, the junction kept 11 bases outside the gene matches. The germline V gene has CDR1 SGHVS and CDR2 FNYEAQ. This CDR3 spans 16 amino acids. As DNA, the CDR3 is TGTGCCAGCAGCGCGACCGTGACAGGGCGGGGAAACACCATATATTTT. Its translation is CASSATVTGRGNTIYF.

V gene TRBV28 combines with J gene TRBJ1-2; the D is unclear. This CDR3 has 14 amino acids. Germline lookup yields CDR1 MDHEN and CDR2 SYDVKM. V was cut by 5 bases and J by 3 bases, with 13 bases left in between. DNA of the CDR3: TGTGCCAGCAGTACCCTGGGCGTCTACTATGGCTACACCTTC. Its translation is CASSTLGVYYGYTF.

This clone was counted between two and nine times. V gene TRBV5-1 combines with J gene TRBJ2-7; 7 nucleotides line up with TRBD2. Germline trimming cut 3 bases from V and 6 bases from J; bases unmatched to any gene: 0. The germline V gene encodes CDR1 SGHRS and CDR2 YFSETQ. The CDR3 runs to 11 residues. The CDR3 nucleotides read TGCGCCAGCAGCTGGGGGGGCGAGCAGTACTTC. Translating it yields CASSWGGEQYF. The complete variable domain, with remaining parts taken from reference TRBV5-1 and TRBJ2-7, reads KAGVTQTPRYLIKTRGQQVTLSCSPISGHRSVSWYQQTPGQGLQFLFEYFSETQRNKGNFPGRFSGRQFSNSRSEMNVSTLELGDSALYLCASSWGGEQYFGPGTRLTVT.

The rearrangement uses TRBV28 and TRBJ1-4; 7 bases line up with TRBD1. This CDR3 comprises 14 residues. Per the germline V gene, CDR1 is MDHEN and CDR2 is SYDVKM. The ends lost 6 bases at V and 7 bases at J; junction bases unmatched: 8. The CDR3 spells CASSNGQEGEKLFF. In DNA form, the CDR3 reads TGTGCCAGCAGCAATGGACAGGAAGGTGAAAAACTGTTTTTT.